This TCR beta chain is drawn from a study of blood T cells in healthy people across ages. This clonotype was found many times. Its antigen remains unidentified. The CDR3 is 16 residues long. From germline, CDR1 is DFQATT and CDR2 SNEGSKA (reference sequence). Trimming at V came to 2 bases and at J to 3 bases, leaving 4 bases not matched to a gene. Primers used in a second PCR of about 7 to 12 cycles were a sample-barcoded 5' primer and a J-beta primer mix. TCRdb independently ran MiXCR on the 5' RACE reads; one entry per CDR3 protein. The sample shows some 880,000 distinct CDR3 sequences, around 36% of them seen only once. Isolated per sample were at least 7 million PBMCs. Findings and limits, study-wide: Nothing was known about donor CMV status, and this possibly confounded expanded clonotype changes. What prevented conclusive comparison of naive and antigen-experienced cells was that PBMCs were unsorted. Diversity of TCR beta per million T cells declined in a roughly linear way with age.

The chain combines TRBV20-1 with TRBJ2-6, with 10 nucleotides matching TRBD2. The sequencing sample was made of blood. The TCR originated in a man in his late teens or twenties in good health. The CDR3 bases are TGCAGTGCTAGACTAGCGGGGGTAGGTGGGGCCAACGTCCTGACTTTC. This codes for CSARLAGVGGANVLTF.